Shown below are 31 T cell receptor beta chains from a single sample sequenced in a study of T cell responses to AZD1222 COVID-19 vaccine. Libraries were prepared by immunoSEQ multiplex PCR; TCRdb keeps only in-frame clonotypes and omits some of them. The profile shows tens of thousands of clones, 80% of them singletons. Here the sequenced sample was peripheral blood, taken 28 days after the second AZD1222 dose. All receptors come from an adult who received the AZD1222 COVID-19 vaccine.

This clone was observed a few times. The genes are TRBV27 and TRBJ2-5; the D gene could be TRBD1 or TRBD2 (5 bases each). The CDR3 is made up of 14 amino acids. Trimming took off 3 bases at V and 7 bases at J, with 15 bases between the two ends. CDR1 is MNHEY, CDR2 SMNVEV, per germline (reference sequence). The CDR3 here is CASSLGVSSRTQYF. The CDR3, as DNA: TGTGCCAGCAGTTTGGGGGTTTCGTCGAGGACCCAGTACTTC.

The chain couples TRBV6-6 to TRBJ1-5; 7 bases are a match to TRBD1. Trimming cost V 2 bases and J 7 bases; bases outside gene matches: 8. The CDR3 is 15 residues long. The germline CDR1 and CDR2 sequences are MNHNY and SVGAGI (reference sequence). The CDR3 here is CASSYERQGSQPQHF. CDR3 coding DNA: TGTGCCAGCAGTTACGAGAGACAGGGCTCACAGCCCCAGCATTTT.

J is TRBJ1-5 and V is TRBV16; D is ambiguous. The V end lost 0 bases, the J end lost 3 bases, and 9 bases lay between the germline ends. The CDR3 runs 15 residues. Germline assignment: CDR1 KGHSY and CDR2 FQNENV. DNA for the CDR3: TGTGCCAGCAGCCAATCGGGCAGGAACAATCAGCCCCAGCATTTT. Translating it yields CASSQSGRNNQPQHF.

The genes are TRBV7-2 and TRBJ2-3; 7 positions match TRBD2. CDR3 size: 14 residues. In germline, CDR1 is SGHTA, CDR2 FQGNSA. V trimming: 5 bases; J trimming: 4 bases; junction bases outside the gene matches: 6. CDR3 sequence: CASSLWAGADTQYF. The CDR3 DNA is TGTGCCAGCAGCCTGTGGGCGGGAGCAGATACGCAGTATTTT.

The chain carries TRBV5-1 and TRBJ2-7; D may be TRBD1 or TRBD2 (5 bases each). Per the germline V gene, CDR1 is SGHRS and CDR2 is YFSETQ. Trimming cost V 4 bases and J 1 base, with 15 bases left between them. This CDR3 comprises 15 residues. In DNA, the CDR3 is TGCGCCAGCAGCCCGGGACCTGGGAAGTCCTACGAGCAGTACTTC. Its protein is CASSPGPGKSYEQYF.

This chain joins TRBV19 and TRBJ2-2, with D possibly TRBD1 on 6 matching bases. Trimming cost V 4 bases and J 6 bases, with 9 bases left between them. The CDR3 is 13 residues long. CDR1 LNHDA and CDR2 SQIVND come from the germline V gene (reference sequence). The CDR3 DNA sequence: TGTGCCAGTAGTACAAACAGGGCCGGGGAGCTGTTTTTT. It translates to CASSTNRAGELFF.

This chain joins TRBV28 and TRBJ2-6, with a tentative D call TRBD1 (5 bases). V lost 6 bases to trimming and J lost 0 bases, with 12 bases between them. The CDR3 consists of 16 residues. Germline CDR1 reads MDHEN; CDR2 reads SYDVKM. The CDR3 DNA is TGTGCCAGCAGAACCCGACAGTCCTCTGGGGCCAACGTCCTGACTTTC. It specifies CASRTRQSSGANVLTF. Drawing the rest from reference TRBV28 and TRBJ2-6, the complete variable domain is DVKVTQSSRYLVKRTGEKVFLECVQDMDHENMFWYRQDPGLGLRLIYFSYDVKMKEKGDIPEGYSVSREKKERFSLILESASTNQTSMYLCASRTRQSSGANVLTFGAGSRLTVL.

V and J are TRBV6-1 and TRBJ2-5; D unclear. V dropped 3 bases and J dropped 1 base, with 6 bases sitting between them. This CDR3 has 13 amino acids. CDR1 is MNHNS and CDR2 is SASEGT in the germline V gene. The CDR3 spells CASSDVSQETQYF. The CDR3 nucleotides are TGTGCCAGCAGTGACGTTAGCCAAGAGACCCAGTACTTC.

On this clone itself: The same CDR3 can be traced to other DNA sequences in this sample. The chain couples TRBV5-4 to TRBJ2-6; D uncertain. The CDR3 covers 15 residues. CDR1 is SGHNT and CDR2 is YYREEE in the germline V gene (reference sequence). Between the trimmed V and J ends, which lost 0 bases and 4 bases, there was a span of 8 bases. The chain's CDR3 is CASSLDGSGANVLTF. The CDR3 DNA reads TGTGCCAGCAGCTTGGACGGCTCCGGGGCCAACGTCCTGACTTTC. The full variable domain, rest sourced from reference TRBV5-4 and TRBJ2-6, is ETGVTQSPTHLIKTRGQQVTLRCSSQSGHNTVSWYQQALGQGPQFIFQYYREEENGRGNFPPRFSGLQFPNYSSELNVNALELDDSALYLCASSLDGSGANVLTFGAGSRLTVL.

This clone was seen just once. The V call is TRBV5-1, the J call TRBJ1-2; tentatively, D is TRBD1 (5 bases). Germline values: CDR1 SGHRS, CDR2 YFSETQ. This CDR3 comprises 14 residues. Deletions cut 4 bases from V and 8 bases from J, with 18 bases between. Here the CDR3 DNA reads TGCGCCAGCAGCCCCAGGGTGGCGGGGGAAGGCTACACCTTC. Translation gives CASSPRVAGEGYTF.

V and J are TRBV9 and TRBJ2-2, with D perhaps matching TRBD2 (7 bases). Between the trimmed V and J ends, which lost 5 bases and 3 bases, there was a span of 14 bases. This CDR3 has 15 amino acids. Per germline, CDR1 SGDLS and CDR2 YYNGEE. CDR3 amino acids: CASRGGGRDTGELFF. In DNA, the CDR3 is TGTGCCAGCAGAGGGGGAGGGAGGGACACCGGGGAGCTGTTTTTT.

This clone appeared a few times. The rearrangement joins TRBV4-1 to TRBJ2-7; tentative D call: TRBD2 (5 bases). The germline V gene has CDR1 MGHRA and CDR2 YSYEKL. This CDR3 contains 15 residues. The V gene lost 1 base and the J gene lost 3 bases, with 13 bases spanning the gap. This CDR3 reads CASSQATTKVYEQYV. In DNA, the CDR3 is TGCGCCAGCAGCCAAGCGACTACAAAAGTCTACGAGCAGTACGTC.

V and J are TRBV19 and TRBJ1-5; D gene unclear. Trimming removed 2 bases from V and 6 bases from J, with 8 bases in between. The germline V gene has CDR1 LNHDA and CDR2 SQIVND (reference sequence). This CDR3 spans 13 amino acids. The CDR3 loop reads CASSIQVFQPQHF. CDR3 nucleotides: TGTGCCAGTAGTATACAAGTCTTTCAGCCCCAGCATTTT.

The chain recombines TRBV5-5 with TRBJ1-3, with D hard to call. The germline V gene encodes CDR1 SGHKS and CDR2 YYEKEE (reference sequence). Trimming removed 4 bases at V and 0 bases at J, with 17 bases between. This CDR3 is 17 amino acids long. This CDR3 is CASSLLGGPSSGNTIYF. DNA for the CDR3: TGTGCCAGCAGCCTTCTTGGTGGACCGAGCTCTGGAAACACCATATATTTT.

This chain joins TRBV5-5 and TRBJ1-1; D is ambiguous. The CDR3 is 14 amino acids. V was shortened by 6 bases and J by 5 bases, with 17 bases between the two germline ends. CDR1 and CDR2 (germline): SGHKS, YYEKEE (reference sequence). The CDR3 nucleotides read TGTGCCAGCATCTTCGGAGGAGGAAAAACTGAAGCTTTCTTT. Protein: CASIFGGGKTEAFF.

The chain combines TRBV5-5 with TRBJ1-2; TRBD1 matches 7 bases. After removal of 0 bases from V and 1 base from J, the junction contained 3 bases not matched to a gene. The CDR3 sequence is 15 residues long. Germline-derived CDR1 and CDR2 are SGHKS and YYEKEE (reference sequence). The DNA for the CDR3 is TGTGCCAGCAGCTTGGAAACAGGGGATAACTATGGCTACACCTTC. Its protein is CASSLETGDNYGYTF. The variable domain in full, completed from reference TRBV5-5 and TRBJ1-2, reads DAGVTQSPTHLIKTRGQQVTLRCSPISGHKSVSWYQQVLGQGPQFIFQYYEKEERGRGNFPDRFSARQFPNYSSELNVNALLLGDSALYLCASSLETGDNYGYTFGSGTRLTVV.

V gene TRBV16 combines with J gene TRBJ1-1, with a possible D match to TRBD1 (5 bases). There are 14 residues in the CDR3. The germline V gene encodes CDR1 KGHSY and CDR2 FQNENV. V dropped 5 bases and J dropped 0 bases, with 10 bases sitting between them. The chain's CDR3 is CASSLQVLNTEAFF. CDR3 nucleotides: TGTGCCAGCAGCTTACAGGTTCTGAACACTGAAGCTTTCTTT.

The CDR3 bases are TGTGCCAGCAGCCCCTCCGTTGTGACCCAGTACTTC. Translated: CASSPSVVTQYF. The chain has TRBV11-1 and TRBJ2-5; the D is unclear. The CDR3 loop spans 12 amino acids. Germline-derived CDR1 and CDR2 are SGHAT and FQDESV (reference sequence). The germline V and J ends were trimmed by 5 bases and 7 bases, with 11 bases remaining between them.

This clone was detected only a few times. The chain carries TRBV6-6 and TRBJ2-7; 10 nucleotides match TRBD1. Germline loops: CDR1 MNHNY, CDR2 SVGAGI (reference sequence). This CDR3 has 15 amino acids. The ends lost 4 bases at V and 3 bases at J; junction bases unmatched: 6. CDR3: CASSSTGQGIYEQYF. CDR3 nucleotides: TGTGCCAGCAGTTCCACGGGACAGGGGATCTACGAGCAGTACTTC.

This chain links TRBV7-8 with TRBJ1-6; D remains unclear. The CDR3 is made up of 19 amino acids. The germline V gene has CDR1 SGHVS and CDR2 FQNEAQ. V was clipped by 3 bases and J by 4 bases, with 22 bases between them. For the CDR3, the DNA is TGTGCCAGCAGCTTTTCCCGGGAAAGCGCTAGACCTTATAATTCACCCCTCCACTTT. Translating gives CASSFSRESARPYNSPLHF.

This rearrangement joins TRBV7-2 to TRBJ1-2; a possible D gene is TRBD1 (5 bases). In germline, CDR1 is SGHTA, CDR2 FQGNSA. The germline V and J ends were trimmed by 5 bases and 10 bases, with 20 bases remaining between them. The CDR3 is 14 amino acids. The CDR3 DNA reads TGTGCCAGCAGCCTAGGGGCAGGGAAGAAGGACTACACCTTC. Its translation is CASSLGAGKKDYTF.

The CDR3, as DNA: TGTGCCACCAGCAGAGTAGAAAACCAAGAGACCCAGTACTTC. As protein: CATSRVENQETQYF. The chain joins TRBV15 to TRBJ2-5; D gene ambiguous. In germline, CDR1 is LNHNV, CDR2 YYDKDF (reference sequence). Trimming shortened V by 1 base and J by 0 bases, and 6 bases separated the two germline ends. The CDR3 totals 14 residues.

A few counts support this clone. The V gene is TRBV28, the J gene TRBJ1-2; D possibly corresponds to TRBD1 (5 bases). The CDR3 is 15 amino acids. Germline V gene sequence: CDR1 MDHEN, CDR2 SYDVKM. V lost 7 bases and J lost 2, with 17 bases in between. CDR3 region: CASTLIRDANYGYTF. CDR3 nucleotides: TGTGCCAGCACCCTCATCCGGGACGCCAACTATGGCTACACCTTC.

This rearrangement joins TRBV6-5 to TRBJ2-5, with 8 nucleotides matching TRBD1. Unmatched junction bases numbered 10, after V lost 5 bases and J lost 5 bases. This CDR3 has 15 amino acids. Germline assignment: CDR1 MNHEY and CDR2 SVGAGI. The CDR3 spells CASSRSQGAWETQYF. In DNA, the CDR3 is TGTGCCAGCAGTCGAAGTCAGGGGGCTTGGGAGACCCAGTACTTC.

The V gene is TRBV5-6, the J gene TRBJ1-5; no firm D call. CDR3 length equals 14 residues. Germline loops: CDR1 SGHDT, CDR2 YYEEEE. V lost 4 bases to trimming and J lost 2 bases, with 10 bases between them. The CDR3: CASSHRGRNQPQHF. CDR3 nucleotides: TGTGCCAGCAGCCACCGTGGGCGCAATCAGCCCCAGCATTTT.

This clone was observed many times. The chain joins TRBV6-2 or TRBV6-3 to TRBJ1-1, with D tentatively TRBD1 (6 bases). The germline CDR1 and CDR2 sequences are MNHEY and SVGEGT. The CDR3 is 13 residues long. Trimming stripped 5 bases from V and 2 bases from J, with 9 bases between. CDR3 sequence reads: CASSRTANTEAFF. The CDR3 nucleotides are TGTGCCAGCAGTAGGACAGCCAACACTGAAGCTTTCTTT.

This sequence joins TRBV5-1 and TRBJ1-6, with a tentative D call TRBD1 (6 bases). The germline CDR1 and CDR2 sequences are SGHRS and YFSETQ. The CDR3 runs to 14 residues. V was shortened by 5 bases and J by 7 bases, with 13 bases between the two germline ends. CDR3 sequence reads: CASRSGQRNSPLHF. CDR3 in DNA: TGCGCCAGCAGATCAGGACAGAGGAATTCACCCCTCCACTTT.

This clone was seen only a few times. The chain employs TRBV7-8 and TRBJ2-6; TRBD2 is a possible D gene (6 bases). This CDR3 has 18 residues. Germline V CDR1 and CDR2: SGHVS, FQNEAQ. V was clipped by 4 bases and J by 0 bases, with 16 bases between them. CDR3 sequence: CASSSRRGASSGANVLTF. Written as DNA, the CDR3 is TGTGCCAGCAGCTCCCGGCGGGGCGCGAGCTCTGGGGCCAACGTCCTGACTTTC.

This chain connects TRBV19 to TRBJ2-3; TRBD2 matches at 8 bases. V was pared by 4 bases and J by 3 bases, with 15 bases of the junction left unmatched. CDR1 is LNHDA and CDR2 is SQIVND in the germline V gene (reference sequence). The CDR3 is 18 amino acids. The CDR3 reads CASSSPQGAGVGTDTQYF. The CDR3 DNA reads as TGTGCCAGTAGTAGTCCCCAGGGAGCGGGAGTGGGGACAGATACGCAGTATTTT.

CDR3 in amino acids: CASSLIQGADGYTF. As DNA, the CDR3 is TGTGCCAGCAGCTTAATCCAGGGGGCAGATGGCTACACCTTC. This chain joins TRBV7-9 and TRBJ1-2; 8 positions match TRBD1. J was trimmed by 6 bases and V by 2 bases; bases with no gene match: 5. Germline CDR1 reads SEHNR; CDR2 reads FQNEAQ (reference sequence). This CDR3 region has 14 residues.

This rearrangement joins TRBV7-9 to TRBJ1-1; 10 nucleotides align to TRBD1. The germline CDR1 and CDR2 sequences are SEHNR and FQNEAQ (reference sequence). Germline trimming cut 4 bases from V and 5 bases from J; bases unmatched to any gene: 1. The CDR3 length is 13 residues. The CDR3 region is CASSSDRGTEAFF. The DNA of the CDR3 is TGTGCCAGCAGCTCGGACAGGGGGACTGAAGCTTTCTTT.